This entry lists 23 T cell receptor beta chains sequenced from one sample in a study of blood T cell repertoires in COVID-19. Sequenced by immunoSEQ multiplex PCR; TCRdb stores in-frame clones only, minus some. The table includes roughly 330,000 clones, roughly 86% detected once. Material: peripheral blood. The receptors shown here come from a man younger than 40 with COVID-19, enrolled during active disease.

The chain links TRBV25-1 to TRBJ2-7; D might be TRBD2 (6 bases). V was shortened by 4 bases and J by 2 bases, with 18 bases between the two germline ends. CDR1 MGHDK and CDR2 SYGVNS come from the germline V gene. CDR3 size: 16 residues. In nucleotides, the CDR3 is TGTGCCAGCAGTGCTTCTTCCGGGACTGCTCCCTACGAGCAGTACTTC. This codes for CASSASSGTAPYEQYF.

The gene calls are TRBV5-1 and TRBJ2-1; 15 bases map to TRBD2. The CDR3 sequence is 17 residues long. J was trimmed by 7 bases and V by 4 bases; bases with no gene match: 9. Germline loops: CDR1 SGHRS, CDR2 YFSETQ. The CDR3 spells CASSPRTSGGASNEQFF. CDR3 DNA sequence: TGCGCCAGCAGCCCACGGACTAGCGGGGGGGCATCAAATGAGCAGTTCTTC. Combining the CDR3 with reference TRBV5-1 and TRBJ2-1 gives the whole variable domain KAGVTQTPRYLIKTRGQQVTLSCSPISGHRSVSWYQQTPGQGLQFLFEYFSETQRNKGNFPGRFSGRQFSNSRSEMNVSTLELGDSALYLCASSPRTSGGASNEQFFGPGTRLTVL.

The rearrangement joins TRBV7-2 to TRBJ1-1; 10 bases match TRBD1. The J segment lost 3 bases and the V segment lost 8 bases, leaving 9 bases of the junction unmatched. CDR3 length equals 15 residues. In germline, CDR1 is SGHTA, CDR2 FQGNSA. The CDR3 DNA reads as TGTGCCAGCCGCTACGGGGACAGGGGAGACACTGAAGCTTTCTTT. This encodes CASRYGDRGDTEAFF. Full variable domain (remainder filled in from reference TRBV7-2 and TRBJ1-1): GAGVSQSPSNKVTEKGKDVELRCDPISGHTALYWYRQSLGQGLEFLIYFQGNSAPDKSGLPSDRFSAERTGGSVSTLTIQRTQQEDSAVYLCASRYGDRGDTEAFFGQGTRLTVV.

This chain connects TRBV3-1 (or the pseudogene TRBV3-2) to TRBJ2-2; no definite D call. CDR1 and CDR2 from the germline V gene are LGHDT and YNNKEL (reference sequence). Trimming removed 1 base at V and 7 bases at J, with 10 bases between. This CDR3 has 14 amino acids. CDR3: CASSQGGADGELFF. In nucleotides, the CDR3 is TGTGCCAGCAGCCAAGGAGGAGCTGACGGGGAGCTGTTTTTT.

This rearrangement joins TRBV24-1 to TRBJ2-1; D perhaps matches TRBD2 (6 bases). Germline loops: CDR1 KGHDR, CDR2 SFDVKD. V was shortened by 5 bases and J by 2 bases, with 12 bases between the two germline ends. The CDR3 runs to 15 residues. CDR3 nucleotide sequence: TGTGCCACCAGTGCGAGGAGGGCTACCTACAATGAGCAGTTCTTC. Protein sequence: CATSARRATYNEQFF.

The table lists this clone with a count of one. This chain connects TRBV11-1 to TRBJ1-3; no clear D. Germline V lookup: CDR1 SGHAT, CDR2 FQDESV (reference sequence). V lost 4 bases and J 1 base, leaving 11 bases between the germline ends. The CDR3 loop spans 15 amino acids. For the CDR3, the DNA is TGTGCCAGCAGCTATTCCACAGAATCTGGAAACACCATATATTTT. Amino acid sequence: CASSYSTESGNTIYF.

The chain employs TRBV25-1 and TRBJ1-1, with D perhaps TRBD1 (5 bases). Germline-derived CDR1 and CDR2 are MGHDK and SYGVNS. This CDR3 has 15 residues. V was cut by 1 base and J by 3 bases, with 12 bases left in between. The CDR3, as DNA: TGTGCCAGCAGTGAATTGTTGGGGGGGGACACTGAAGCTTTCTTT. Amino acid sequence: CASSELLGGDTEAFF.

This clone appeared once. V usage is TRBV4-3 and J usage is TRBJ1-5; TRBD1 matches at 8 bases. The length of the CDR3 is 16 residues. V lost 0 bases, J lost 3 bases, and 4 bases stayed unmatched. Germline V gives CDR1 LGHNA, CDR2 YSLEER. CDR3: CASSQDRTGFNQPQHF. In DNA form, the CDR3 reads TGCGCCAGCAGCCAAGATCGGACAGGGTTCAATCAGCCCCAGCATTTT.

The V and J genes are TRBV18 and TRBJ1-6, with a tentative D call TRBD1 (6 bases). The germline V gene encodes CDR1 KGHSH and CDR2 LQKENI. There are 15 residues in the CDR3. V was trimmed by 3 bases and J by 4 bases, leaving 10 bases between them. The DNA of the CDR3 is TGTGCCAGCTCACCGCGACAGGATTATAATTCACCCCTCCACTTT. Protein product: CASSPRQDYNSPLHF.

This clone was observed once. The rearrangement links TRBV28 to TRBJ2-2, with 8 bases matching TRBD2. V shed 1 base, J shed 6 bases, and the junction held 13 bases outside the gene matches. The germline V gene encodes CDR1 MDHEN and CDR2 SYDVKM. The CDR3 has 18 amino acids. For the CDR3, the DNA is TGTGCCAGCAGTTTATTACCAGGAAGCGGGAGTGTCGCCGGGGAGCTGTTTTTT. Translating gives CASSLLPGSGSVAGELFF.

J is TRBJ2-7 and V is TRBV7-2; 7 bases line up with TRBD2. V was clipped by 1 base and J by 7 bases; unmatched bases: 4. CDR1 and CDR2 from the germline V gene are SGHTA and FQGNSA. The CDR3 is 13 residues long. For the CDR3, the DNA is TGTGCCAGCAGCTTAGGGCGAGCGGGGGAGCAGTACTTC. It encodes CASSLGRAGEQYF.

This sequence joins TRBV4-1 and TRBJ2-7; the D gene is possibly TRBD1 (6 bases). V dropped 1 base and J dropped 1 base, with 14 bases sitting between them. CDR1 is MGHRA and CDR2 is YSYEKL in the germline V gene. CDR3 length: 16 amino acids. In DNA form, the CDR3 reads TGCGCCAGCAGCCAAGCCCCAGGGGCACCTTCCTACGAGCAGTACTTC. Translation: CASSQAPGAPSYEQYF.

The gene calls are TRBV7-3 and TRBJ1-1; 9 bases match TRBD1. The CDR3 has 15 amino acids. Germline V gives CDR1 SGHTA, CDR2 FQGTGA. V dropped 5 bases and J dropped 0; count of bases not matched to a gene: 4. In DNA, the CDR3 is TGTGCCAGCAGCACGGGACAGGGTTTGAACACTGAAGCTTTCTTT. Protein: CASSTGQGLNTEAFF.

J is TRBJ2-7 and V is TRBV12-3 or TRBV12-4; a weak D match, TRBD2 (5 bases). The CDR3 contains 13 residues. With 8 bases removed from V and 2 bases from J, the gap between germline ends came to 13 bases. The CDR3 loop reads CASGSGYPYEQYF. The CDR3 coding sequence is TGTGCCAGCGGAAGCGGTTACCCCTACGAGCAGTACTTC.

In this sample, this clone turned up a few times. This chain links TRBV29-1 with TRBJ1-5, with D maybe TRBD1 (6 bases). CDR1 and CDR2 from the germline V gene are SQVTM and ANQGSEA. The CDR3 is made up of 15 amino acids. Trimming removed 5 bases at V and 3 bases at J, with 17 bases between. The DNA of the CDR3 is TGCAGCGTTAAGGACCAACAGGGACCCAATCAGCCCCAGCATTTT. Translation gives CSVKDQQGPNQPQHF.

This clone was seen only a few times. The CDR3: CASSFFSGKQGDTQYF. Here the CDR3 DNA reads TGTGCCAGCAGTTTTTTTTCGGGCAAACAGGGCGATACGCAGTATTTT. V is TRBV27 and J is TRBJ2-3; tentative D call: TRBD1 (6 bases). Trimming removed 3 bases at V and 6 bases at J, with 19 bases between. CDR1 and CDR2 from the germline V gene are MNHEY and SMNVEV (reference sequence). This CDR3 has 16 residues.

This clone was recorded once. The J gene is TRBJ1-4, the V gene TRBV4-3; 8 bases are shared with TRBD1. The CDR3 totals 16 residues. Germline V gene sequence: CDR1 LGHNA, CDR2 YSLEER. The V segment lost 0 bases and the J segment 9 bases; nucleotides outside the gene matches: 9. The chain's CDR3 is CASSQEWNRGSQKLFF. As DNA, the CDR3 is TGCGCCAGCAGCCAAGAATGGAACAGGGGGTCTCAAAAACTGTTTTTT.

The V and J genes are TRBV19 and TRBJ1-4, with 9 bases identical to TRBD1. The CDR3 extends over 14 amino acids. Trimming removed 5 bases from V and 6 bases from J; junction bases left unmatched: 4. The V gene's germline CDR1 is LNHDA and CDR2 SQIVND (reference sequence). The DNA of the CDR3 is TGTGCCAGTAGTCCCTGGGACAGGGATGAAAAACTGTTTTTT. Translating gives CASSPWDRDEKLFF. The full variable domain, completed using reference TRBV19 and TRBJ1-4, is DGGITQSPKYLFRKEGQNVTLSCEQNLNHDAMYWYRQDPGQGLRLIYYSQIVNDFQKGDIAEGYSVSREKKESFPLTVTSAQKNPTAFYLCASSPWDRDEKLFFGSGTQLSVL.

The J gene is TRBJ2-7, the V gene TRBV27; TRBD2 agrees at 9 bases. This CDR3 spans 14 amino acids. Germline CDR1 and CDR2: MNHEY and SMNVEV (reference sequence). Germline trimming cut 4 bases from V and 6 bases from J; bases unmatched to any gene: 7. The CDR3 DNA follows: TGTGCCAGCAGTTCTCGCGGGAGGGGAGGCGAGCAGTACTTC. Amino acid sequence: CASSSRGRGGEQYF.

The CDR3 DNA is TGTGCCAGCAGTTACTCTCAGACAAGTTACGAGCAGTACTTC. This gives the protein CASSYSQTSYEQYF. The gene calls are TRBV6-2 or TRBV6-3 and TRBJ2-7; D remains ambiguous. CDR1 is MNHEY and CDR2 is SVGEGT in the germline V gene. Trimming stripped 0 bases from V and 4 bases from J, with 10 bases between. This CDR3 is built from 14 residues.

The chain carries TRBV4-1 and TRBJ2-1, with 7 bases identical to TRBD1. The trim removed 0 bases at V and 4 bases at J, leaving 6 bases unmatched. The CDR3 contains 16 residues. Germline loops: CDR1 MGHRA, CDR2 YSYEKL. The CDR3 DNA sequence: TGCGCCAGCAGCCAAGATCAGGTACAGGGGTACAATGAGCAGTTCTTC. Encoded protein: CASSQDQVQGYNEQFF.

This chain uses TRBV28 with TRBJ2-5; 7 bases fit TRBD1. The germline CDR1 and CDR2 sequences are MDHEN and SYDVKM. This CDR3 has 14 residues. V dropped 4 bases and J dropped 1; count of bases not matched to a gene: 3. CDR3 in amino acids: CASSSRTGQETQYF. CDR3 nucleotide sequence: TGTGCCAGCAGTTCCAGGACAGGCCAAGAGACCCAGTACTTC.

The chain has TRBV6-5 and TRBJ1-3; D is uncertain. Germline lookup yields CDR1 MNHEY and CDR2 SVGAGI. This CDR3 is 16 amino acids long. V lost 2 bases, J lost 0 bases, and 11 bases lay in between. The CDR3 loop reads CASSYKSGISGNTIYF. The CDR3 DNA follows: TGTGCCAGCAGTTACAAATCCGGGATCTCTGGAAACACCATATATTTT.